This T cell receptor (beta chain) was profiled in a study of blood T cell repertoires in COVID-19. V was trimmed by 5 bases and J by 0 bases, leaving 14 bases between them. Looked up from germline, CDR1 is SEHNR and CDR2 is FQNEAQ (reference sequence). This CDR3 has 15 residues. This clone was counted only a few times. Method: immunoSEQ multiplex PCR; TCRdb's copy keeps in-frame clones and lacks some. The data contain over 350,000 clones, about 86% of them singletons. The chain is built from TRBV7-9 and TRBJ2-7, with D tentatively TRBD2 (5 bases). The clonotype comes from a woman aged 50 to 60 who had recovered from COVID-19. The sequencing sample was made of PBMCs or T cells enriched from blood (not recorded which). CDR3 bases: TGTGCCAGCAGCCCCCTGGACTGGCCCTCCTACGAGCAGTACTTC. Translating gives CASSPLDWPSYEQYF. Together with reference TRBV7-9 and TRBJ2-7, the CDR3 gives the full variable domain: DTGVSQNPRHKITKRGQNVTFRCDPISEHNRLYWYRQTLGQGPEFLTYFQNEAQLEKSRLLSDRFSAERPKGSFSTLEIQRTEQGDSAMYLCASSPLDWPSYEQYFGPGTRLTVT.